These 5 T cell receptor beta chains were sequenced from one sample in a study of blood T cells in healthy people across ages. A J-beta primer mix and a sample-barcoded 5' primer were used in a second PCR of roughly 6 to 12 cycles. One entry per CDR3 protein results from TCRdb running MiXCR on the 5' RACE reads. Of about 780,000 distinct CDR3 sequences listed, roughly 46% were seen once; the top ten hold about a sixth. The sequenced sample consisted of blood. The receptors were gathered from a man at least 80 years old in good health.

Here the CDR3 DNA reads TGCAGTCCCGACAGGGACCTTGGTGGGGCCAACGTCCTGACTTTC. This sequence encodes CSPDRDLGGANVLTF. The chain combines TRBV20-1 with TRBJ2-6; 7 bases map to TRBD1. V lost 8 bases, J lost 3 bases, and 10 bases stayed unmatched. There are 15 residues in the CDR3. Germline values: CDR1 DFQATT, CDR2 SNEGSKA (reference sequence).

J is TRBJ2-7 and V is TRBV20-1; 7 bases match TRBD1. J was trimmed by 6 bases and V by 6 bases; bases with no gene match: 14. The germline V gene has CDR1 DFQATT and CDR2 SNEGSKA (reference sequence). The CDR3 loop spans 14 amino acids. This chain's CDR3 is CSATDRTSRVEQYF. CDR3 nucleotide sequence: TGCAGTGCCACGGACAGGACCTCTAGGGTCGAGCAGTACTTC.

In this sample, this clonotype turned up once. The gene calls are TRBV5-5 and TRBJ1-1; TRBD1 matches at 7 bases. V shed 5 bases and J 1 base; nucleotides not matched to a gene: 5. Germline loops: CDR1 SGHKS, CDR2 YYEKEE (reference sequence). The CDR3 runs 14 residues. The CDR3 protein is CASRPGQSNTEAFF. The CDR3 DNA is TGTGCCAGCAGACCGGGACAGTCGAACACTGAAGCTTTCTTT.

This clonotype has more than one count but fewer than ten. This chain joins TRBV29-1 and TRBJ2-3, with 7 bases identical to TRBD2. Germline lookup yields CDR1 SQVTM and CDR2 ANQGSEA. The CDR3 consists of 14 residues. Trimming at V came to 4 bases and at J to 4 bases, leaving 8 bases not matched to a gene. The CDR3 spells CSVGYGRISDTQYF. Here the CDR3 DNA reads TGCAGCGTTGGTTACGGGAGGATCTCAGATACGCAGTATTTT.

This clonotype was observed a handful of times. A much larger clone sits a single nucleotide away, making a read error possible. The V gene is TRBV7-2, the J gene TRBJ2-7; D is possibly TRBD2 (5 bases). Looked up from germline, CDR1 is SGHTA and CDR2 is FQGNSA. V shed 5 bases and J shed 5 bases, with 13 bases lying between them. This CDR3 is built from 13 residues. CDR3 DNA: TGTGCCAGCAGCCAGCTAGCTAACGACGAGCAGTACTTC. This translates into CASSQLANDEQYF.